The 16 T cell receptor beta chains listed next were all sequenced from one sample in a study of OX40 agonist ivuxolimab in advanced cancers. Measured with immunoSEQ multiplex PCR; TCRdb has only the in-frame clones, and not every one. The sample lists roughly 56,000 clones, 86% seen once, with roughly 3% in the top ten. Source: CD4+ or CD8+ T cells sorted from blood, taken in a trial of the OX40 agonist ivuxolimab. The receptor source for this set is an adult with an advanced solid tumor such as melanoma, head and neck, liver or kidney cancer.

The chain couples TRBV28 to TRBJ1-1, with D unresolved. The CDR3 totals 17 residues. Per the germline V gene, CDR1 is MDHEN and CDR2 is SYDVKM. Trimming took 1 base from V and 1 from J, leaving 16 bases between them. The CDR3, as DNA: TGTGCCAGCAGTTTATCCTGGCAGGCAGCTTGGAACACTGAAGCTTTCTTT. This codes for CASSLSWQAAWNTEAFF. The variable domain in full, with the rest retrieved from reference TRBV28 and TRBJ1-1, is DVKVTQSSRYLVKRTGEKVFLECVQDMDHENMFWYRQDPGLGLRLIYFSYDVKMKEKGDIPEGYSVSREKKERFSLILESASTNQTSMYLCASSLSWQAAWNTEAFFGQGTRLTVV.

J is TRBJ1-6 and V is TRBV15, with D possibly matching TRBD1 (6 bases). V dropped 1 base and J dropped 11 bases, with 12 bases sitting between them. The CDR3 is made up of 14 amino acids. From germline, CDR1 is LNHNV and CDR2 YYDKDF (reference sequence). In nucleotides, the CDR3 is TGTGCCACCAGCAGAGCAGGGGAATCGCCACCCCTCCACTTT. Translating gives CATSRAGESPPLHF.

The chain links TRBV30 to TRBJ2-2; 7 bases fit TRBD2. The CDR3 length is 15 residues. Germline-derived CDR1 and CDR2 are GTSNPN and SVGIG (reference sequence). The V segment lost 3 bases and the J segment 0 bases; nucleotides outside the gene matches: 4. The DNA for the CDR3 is TGTGCCTGGAGCCGAGGGAGGGCGAACACCGGGGAGCTGTTTTTT. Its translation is CAWSRGRANTGELFF.

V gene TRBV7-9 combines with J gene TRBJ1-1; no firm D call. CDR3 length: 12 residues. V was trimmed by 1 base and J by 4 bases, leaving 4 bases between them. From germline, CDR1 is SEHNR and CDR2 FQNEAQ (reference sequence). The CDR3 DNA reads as TGTGCCAGCAGCTTAGGTGTCACTGAAGCTTTCTTT. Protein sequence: CASSLGVTEAFF.

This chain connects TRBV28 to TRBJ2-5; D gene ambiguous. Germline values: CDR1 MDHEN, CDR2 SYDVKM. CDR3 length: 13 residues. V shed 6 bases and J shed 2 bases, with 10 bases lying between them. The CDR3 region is CASSHFVQETQYF. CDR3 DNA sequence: TGTGCCAGCAGCCATTTCGTACAAGAGACCCAGTACTTC.

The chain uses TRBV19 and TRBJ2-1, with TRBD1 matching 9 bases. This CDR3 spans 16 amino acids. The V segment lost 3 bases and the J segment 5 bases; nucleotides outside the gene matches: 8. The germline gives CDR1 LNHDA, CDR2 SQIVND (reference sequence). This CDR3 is CASSMVPGQGHNEQFF. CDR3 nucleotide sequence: TGTGCCAGTAGTATGGTCCCGGGACAGGGACACAATGAGCAGTTCTTC.

CDR3 DNA sequence: TGTGCCTGGAGCCCAGGCCAGGGGGCAAATCAGCCCCAGCATTTT. This gives the protein CAWSPGQGANQPQHF. The chain employs TRBV30 and TRBJ1-5; 8 nucleotides agree with TRBD1. The CDR3 consists of 15 residues. Trimming removed 3 bases from V and 4 bases from J; junction bases left unmatched: 8. The V gene's germline CDR1 is GTSNPN and CDR2 SVGIG (reference sequence).

In DNA form, the CDR3 reads TGTGCCAGCAGTAACCAGGGTGGGGAAGCTTTCTTT. This translates into CASSNQGGEAFF. V usage is TRBV6-5 and J usage is TRBJ1-1; D is possibly TRBD1 (5 bases). Germline values: CDR1 MNHEY, CDR2 SVGAGI. The CDR3 contains 12 residues. Trimming left V 5 bases short and J 8 bases short, with 12 bases between.

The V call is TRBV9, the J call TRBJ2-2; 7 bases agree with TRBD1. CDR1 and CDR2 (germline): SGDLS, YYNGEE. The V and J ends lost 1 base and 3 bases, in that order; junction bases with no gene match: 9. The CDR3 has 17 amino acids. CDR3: CASSVFGTAIDTGELFF. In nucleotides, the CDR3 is TGTGCCAGCAGCGTATTTGGGACAGCTATCGACACCGGGGAGCTGTTTTTT.

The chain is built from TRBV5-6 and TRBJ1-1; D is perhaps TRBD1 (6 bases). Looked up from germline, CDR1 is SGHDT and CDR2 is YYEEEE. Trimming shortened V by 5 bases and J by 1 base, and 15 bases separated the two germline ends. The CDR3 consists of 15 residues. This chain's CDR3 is CASRLTRGRNTEAFF. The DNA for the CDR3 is TGTGCCAGCAGGCTTACCAGGGGACGGAACACTGAAGCTTTCTTT.

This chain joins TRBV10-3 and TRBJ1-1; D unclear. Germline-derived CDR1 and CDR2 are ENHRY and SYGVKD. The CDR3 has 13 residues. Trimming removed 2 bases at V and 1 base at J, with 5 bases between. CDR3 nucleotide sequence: TGTGCCATCAGTGAGCACAGGAACACTGAAGCTTTCTTT. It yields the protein CAISEHRNTEAFF.

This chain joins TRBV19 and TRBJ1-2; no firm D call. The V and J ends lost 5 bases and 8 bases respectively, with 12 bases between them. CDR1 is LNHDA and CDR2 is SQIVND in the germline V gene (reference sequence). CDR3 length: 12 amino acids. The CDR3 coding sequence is TGTGCCAGTAGTTCAATAGACTGGGGCTACACCTTC. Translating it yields CASSSIDWGYTF.

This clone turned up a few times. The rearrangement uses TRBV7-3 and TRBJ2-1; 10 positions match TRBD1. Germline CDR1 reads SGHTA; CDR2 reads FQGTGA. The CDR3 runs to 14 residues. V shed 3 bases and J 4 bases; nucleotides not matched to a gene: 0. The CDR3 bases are TGTGCCAGCAGCTTGGACAGGGGGTACAATGAGCAGTTCTTC. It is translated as CASSLDRGYNEQFF.

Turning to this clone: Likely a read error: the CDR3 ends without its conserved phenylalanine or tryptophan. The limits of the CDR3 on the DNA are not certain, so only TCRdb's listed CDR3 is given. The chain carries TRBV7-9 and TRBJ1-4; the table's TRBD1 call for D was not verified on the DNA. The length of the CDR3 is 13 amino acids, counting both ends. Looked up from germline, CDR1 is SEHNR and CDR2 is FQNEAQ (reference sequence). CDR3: CASSLEGDRPLRI.

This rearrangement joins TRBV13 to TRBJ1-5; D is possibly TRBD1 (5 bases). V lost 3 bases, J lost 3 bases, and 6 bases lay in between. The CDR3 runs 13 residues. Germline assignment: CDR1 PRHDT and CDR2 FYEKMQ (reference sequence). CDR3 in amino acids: CASSFGANQPQHF. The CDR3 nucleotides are TGTGCCAGCAGCTTCGGGGCCAATCAGCCCCAGCATTTT.

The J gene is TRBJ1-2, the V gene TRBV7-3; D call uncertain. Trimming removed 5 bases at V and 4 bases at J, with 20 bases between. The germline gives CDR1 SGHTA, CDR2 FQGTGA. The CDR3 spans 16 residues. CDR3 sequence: CASSPAFKPPGYGYTF. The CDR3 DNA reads TGTGCCAGCAGCCCAGCTTTCAAGCCTCCGGGCTATGGCTACACCTTC.